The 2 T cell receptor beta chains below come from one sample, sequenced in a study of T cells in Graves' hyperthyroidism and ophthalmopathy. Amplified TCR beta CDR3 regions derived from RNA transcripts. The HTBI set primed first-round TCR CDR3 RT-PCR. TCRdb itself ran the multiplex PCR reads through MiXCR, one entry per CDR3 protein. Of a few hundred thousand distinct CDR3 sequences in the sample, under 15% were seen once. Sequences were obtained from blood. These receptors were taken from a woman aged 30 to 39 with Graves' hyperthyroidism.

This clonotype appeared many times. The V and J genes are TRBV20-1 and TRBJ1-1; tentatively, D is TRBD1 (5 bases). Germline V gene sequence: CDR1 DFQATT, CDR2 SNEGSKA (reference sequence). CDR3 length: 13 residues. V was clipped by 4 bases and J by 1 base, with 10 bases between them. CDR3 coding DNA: TGCAGTGCTAAAAAGGGGAGGAACACTGAAGCTTTCTTT. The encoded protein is CSAKKGRNTEAFF.

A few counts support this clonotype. The CDR3 coding sequence is TGCAGCACCCCAGGGGATTTTGGCTACACCTTC. Translating it yields CSTPGDFGYTF. The gene calls are TRBV29-1 and TRBJ1-2, with a weak D call TRBD1 (6 bases). Trimming shortened V by 8 bases and J by 7 bases, and 14 bases separated the two germline ends. The CDR3 consists of 11 residues. Germline V CDR1 and CDR2: SQVTM, ANQGSEA. Filled out from reference TRBV29-1 and TRBJ1-2, the complete variable domain reads SAVISQKPSRDICQRGTSLTIQCQVDSQVTMMFWYRQQPGQSLTLIATANQGSEATYESGFVIDKFPISRPNLTFSTLTVSNMSPEDSSIYLCSTPGDFGYTFGSGTRLTVV.